The rows below give T cell receptor beta chains drawn from one sample of a study of cytomegalovirus exposure and HLA in healthy donors. The data were produced by immunoSEQ multiplex PCR, yet TCRdb's version contains in-frame clones alone and is incomplete. The ten top clones account for roughly 0.89%, within a sample of over 200,000 clones. The sample consisted of PBMCs. The receptors originated from a young woman in good health and CMV-seropositive. Each CDR3 is given with its conserved first and last residue. The D gene is left open where the match is weak.

V gene,J gene,D gene,CDR3 protein,CDR3 DNA
TRBV5-1,TRBJ2-3,.,CASSFGGATDTQYF,TGCGCCAGCAGCTTTGGGGGGGCCACAGATACGCAGTATTTT
TRBV21-1,TRBJ2-1,.,CASRPRGQDLINEQFF,TGTGCCAGCCGGCCACGTGGACAGGATTTAATCAATGAGCAGTTCTTC
TRBV27,TRBJ2-1,TRBD2,CASSRGAGGRDEQFF,TGTGCCAGCAGTCGTGGAGCGGGGGGGCGGGATGAGCAGTTCTTC
TRBV6-1,TRBJ1-4,.,CASSGAVTGTTNEKLFF,TGTGCCAGCAGTGGAGCTGTTACAGGGACAACTAATGAAAAACTGTTTTTT
TRBV5-1,TRBJ2-7,TRBD1,CASSLSGQGDEQYF,TGCGCCAGCAGCTTGTCGGGACAGGGGGACGAGCAGTACTTC
TRBV4-1,TRBJ2-2,.,CASSHATGGRRAGELFF,TGCGCCAGCAGCCATGCGACCGGGGGGCGGAGGGCCGGGGAGCTGTTTTTT
TRBV11-2,TRBJ2-3,TRBD2,CARRAGGTDTQYF,TGTGCCAGGAGGGCGGGGGGCACAGATACGCAGTATTTT
TRBV6-1,TRBJ1-5,.,CASSEVTTGNQPQHF,TGTGCCAGCAGTGAAGTAACCACTGGCAATCAGCCCCAGCATTTT
TRBV5-1,TRBJ2-7,TRBD1,CASSLMTGNYEQYF,TGCGCCAGCAGCTTAATGACAGGGAACTACGAGCAGTACTTC
TRBV5-8,TRBJ1-5,.,CASRGGMQSNQPQHF,TGTGCCAGTCGAGGTGGAATGCAAAGCAATCAGCCCCAGCATTTT
TRBV25-1,TRBJ2-1,.,CASWECRGAYNEQFF,TGTGCCAGCTGGGAGTGTCGAGGTGCCTACAATGAGCAGTTCTTC
TRBV6-5,TRBJ2-7,.,CASTRTPGASYEQYF,TGTGCCAGCACCCGAACCCCAGGGGCCTCCTACGAGCAGTACTTC
TRBV5-1,TRBJ2-1,TRBD2,CASSLVPLAEYNEQFF,TGCGCCAGCAGCTTGGTCCCCCTAGCGGAATACAATGAGCAGTTCTTC
TRBV6-6,TRBJ1-1,.,CASSKPRGTEDTEAFF,TGTGCCAGCAGCAAGCCTAGAGGAACCGAGGACACTGAAGCTTTCTTT